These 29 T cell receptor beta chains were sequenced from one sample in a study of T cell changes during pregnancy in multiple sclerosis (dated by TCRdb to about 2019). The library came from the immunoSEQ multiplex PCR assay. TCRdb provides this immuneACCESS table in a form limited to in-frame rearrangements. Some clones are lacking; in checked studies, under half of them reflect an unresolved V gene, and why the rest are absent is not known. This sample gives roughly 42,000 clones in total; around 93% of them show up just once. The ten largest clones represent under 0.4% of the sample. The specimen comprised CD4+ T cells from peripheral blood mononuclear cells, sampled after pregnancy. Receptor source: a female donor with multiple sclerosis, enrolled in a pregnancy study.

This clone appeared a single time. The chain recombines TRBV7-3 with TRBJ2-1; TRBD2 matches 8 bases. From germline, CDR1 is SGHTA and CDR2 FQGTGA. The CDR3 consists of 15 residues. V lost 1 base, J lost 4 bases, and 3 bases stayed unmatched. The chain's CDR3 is CASSLKTSAYNEQFF. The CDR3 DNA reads TGTGCCAGCAGCTTAAAGACTAGCGCGTACAATGAGCAGTTCTTC. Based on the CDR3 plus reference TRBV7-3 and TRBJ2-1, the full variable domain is GAGVSQTPSNKVTEKGKYVELRCDPISGHTALYWYRQSLGQGPEFLIYFQGTGAADDSGLPNDRFFAVRPEGSVSTLKIQRTERGDSAVYLCASSLKTSAYNEQFFGPGTRLTVL.

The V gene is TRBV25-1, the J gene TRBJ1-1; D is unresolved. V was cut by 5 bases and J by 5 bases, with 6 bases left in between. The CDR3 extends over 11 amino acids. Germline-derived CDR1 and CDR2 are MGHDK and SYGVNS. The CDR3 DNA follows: TGTGCCAGCAGTCCAGGAACTGAAGCTTTCTTT. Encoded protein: CASSPGTEAFF.

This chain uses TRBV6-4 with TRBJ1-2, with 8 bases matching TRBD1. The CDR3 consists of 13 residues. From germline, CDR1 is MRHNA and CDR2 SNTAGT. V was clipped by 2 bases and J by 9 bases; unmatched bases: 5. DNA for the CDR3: TGTGCCAGCAGTGACGGAAACAGGGGGAGCTACACCTTC. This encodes CASSDGNRGSYTF.

The CDR3 spells CASSPGLHEVTQYF. The CDR3 bases are TGTGCCAGCTCACCGGGACTTCATGAGGTGACCCAGTACTTC. The chain combines TRBV18 with TRBJ2-5, with D maybe TRBD2 (6 bases). V lost 3 bases, J lost 7 bases, and 15 bases lay in between. Germline V gene sequence: CDR1 KGHSH, CDR2 LQKENI. The CDR3 has 14 residues.

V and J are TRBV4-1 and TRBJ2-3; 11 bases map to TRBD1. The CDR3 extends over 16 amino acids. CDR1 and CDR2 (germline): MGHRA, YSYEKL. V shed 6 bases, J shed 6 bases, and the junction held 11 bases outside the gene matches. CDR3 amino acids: CASSPRGDRGGDTQYF. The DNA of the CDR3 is TGCGCCAGCAGTCCGCGTGGGGACAGGGGGGGGGATACGCAGTATTTT.

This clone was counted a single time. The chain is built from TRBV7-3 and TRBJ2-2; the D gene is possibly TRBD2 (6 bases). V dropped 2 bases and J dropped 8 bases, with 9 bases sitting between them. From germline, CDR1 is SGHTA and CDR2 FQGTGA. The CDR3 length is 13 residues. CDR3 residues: CASSLGLAGELFF. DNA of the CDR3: TGTGCCAGCAGCTTAGGGCTAGCGGGGGAGCTGTTTTTT.

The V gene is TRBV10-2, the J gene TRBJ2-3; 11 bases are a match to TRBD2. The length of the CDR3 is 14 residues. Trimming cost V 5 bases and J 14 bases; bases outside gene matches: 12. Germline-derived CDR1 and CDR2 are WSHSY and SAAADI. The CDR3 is CASSLAGGPSSGYF. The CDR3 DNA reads TGCGCCAGCAGTCTAGCGGGGGGTCCGTCCAGCGGGTATTTT.

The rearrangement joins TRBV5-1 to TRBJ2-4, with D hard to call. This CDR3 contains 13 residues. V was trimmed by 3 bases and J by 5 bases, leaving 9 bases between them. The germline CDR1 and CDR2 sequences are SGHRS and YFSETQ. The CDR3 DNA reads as TGCGCCAGCAGCTCGGTGCCACAAAACATTCAGTACTTC. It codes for CASSSVPQNIQYF.

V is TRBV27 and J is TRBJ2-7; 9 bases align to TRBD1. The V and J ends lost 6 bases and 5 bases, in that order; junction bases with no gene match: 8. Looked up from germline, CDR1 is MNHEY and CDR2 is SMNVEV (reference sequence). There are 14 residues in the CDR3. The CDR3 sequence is CASSRDRVPNEQYF. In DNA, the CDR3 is TGTGCCAGCAGCAGGGACAGGGTCCCCAACGAGCAGTACTTC.

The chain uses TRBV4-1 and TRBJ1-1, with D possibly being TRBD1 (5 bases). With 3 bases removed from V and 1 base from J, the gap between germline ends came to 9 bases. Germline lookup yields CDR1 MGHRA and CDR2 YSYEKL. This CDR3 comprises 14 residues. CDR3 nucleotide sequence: TGCGCCAGCAGCCAGTATACAGGGAACACTGAAGCTTTCTTT. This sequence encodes CASSQYTGNTEAFF.

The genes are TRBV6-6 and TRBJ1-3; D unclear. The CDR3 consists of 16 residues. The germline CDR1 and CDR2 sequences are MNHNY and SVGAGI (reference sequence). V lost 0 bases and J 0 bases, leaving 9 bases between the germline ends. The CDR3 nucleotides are TGTGCCAGCAGTTACTCCCACCGACTCTCTGGAAACACCATATATTTT. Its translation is CASSYSHRLSGNTIYF.

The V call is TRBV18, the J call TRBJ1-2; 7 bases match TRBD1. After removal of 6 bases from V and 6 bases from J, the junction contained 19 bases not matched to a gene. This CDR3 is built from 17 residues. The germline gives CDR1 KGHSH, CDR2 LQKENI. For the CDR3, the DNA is TGTGCCAGCTCCCAAGATGGCGACAGGGCAAATCCTCATGGCTACACCTTC. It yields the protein CASSQDGDRANPHGYTF.

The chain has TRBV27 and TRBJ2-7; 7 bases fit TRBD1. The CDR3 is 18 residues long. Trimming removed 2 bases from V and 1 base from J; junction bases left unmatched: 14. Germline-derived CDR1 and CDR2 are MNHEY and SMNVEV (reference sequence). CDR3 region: CASSLVPPTDRPSYEQYF. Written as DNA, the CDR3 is TGTGCCAGCAGTTTAGTTCCCCCAACGGACAGGCCGTCCTACGAGCAGTACTTC.

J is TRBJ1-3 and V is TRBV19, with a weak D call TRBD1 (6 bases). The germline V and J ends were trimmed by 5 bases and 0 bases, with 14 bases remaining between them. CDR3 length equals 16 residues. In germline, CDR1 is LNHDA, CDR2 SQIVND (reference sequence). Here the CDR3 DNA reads TGTGCCAGTAGTGACAGGAGGCTCTTCTCTGGAAACACCATATATTTT. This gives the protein CASSDRRLFSGNTIYF.

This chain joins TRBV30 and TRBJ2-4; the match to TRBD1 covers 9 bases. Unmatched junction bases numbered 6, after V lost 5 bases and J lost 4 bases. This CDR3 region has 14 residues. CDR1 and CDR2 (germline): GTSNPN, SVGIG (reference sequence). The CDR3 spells CAWGPGTGKNIQYF. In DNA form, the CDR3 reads TGTGCCTGGGGGCCAGGGACAGGGAAAAACATTCAGTACTTC.

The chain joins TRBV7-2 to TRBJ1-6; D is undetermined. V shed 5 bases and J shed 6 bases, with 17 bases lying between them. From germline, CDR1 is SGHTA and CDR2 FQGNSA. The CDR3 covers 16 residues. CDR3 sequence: CASSLQLTSGNSPLHF. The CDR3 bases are TGTGCCAGCAGCCTACAACTGACGTCGGGTAATTCACCCCTCCACTTT. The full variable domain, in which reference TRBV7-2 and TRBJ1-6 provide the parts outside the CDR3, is GAGVSQSPSNKVTEKGKDVELRCDPISGHTALYWYRQSLGQGLEFLIYFQGNSAPDKSGLPSDRFSAERTGGSVSTLTIQRTQQEDSAVYLCASSLQLTSGNSPLHFGNGTRLTVT.

The CDR3 sequence: CASSQQGDNSPLHF. In DNA, the CDR3 is TGCGCCAGCAGCCAACAGGGGGATAATTCACCCCTCCACTTT. The V and J genes are TRBV5-1 and TRBJ1-6, with 8 bases aligning to TRBD1. V lost 4 bases, J lost 5 bases, and 2 bases stayed unmatched. CDR3 size: 14 residues. CDR1 and CDR2 from the germline V gene are SGHRS and YFSETQ. Using reference TRBV5-1 and TRBJ1-6 for the parts outside the CDR3, the full variable domain is KAGVTQTPRYLIKTRGQQVTLSCSPISGHRSVSWYQQTPGQGLQFLFEYFSETQRNKGNFPGRFSGRQFSNSRSEMNVSTLELGDSALYLCASSQQGDNSPLHFGNGTRLTVT.

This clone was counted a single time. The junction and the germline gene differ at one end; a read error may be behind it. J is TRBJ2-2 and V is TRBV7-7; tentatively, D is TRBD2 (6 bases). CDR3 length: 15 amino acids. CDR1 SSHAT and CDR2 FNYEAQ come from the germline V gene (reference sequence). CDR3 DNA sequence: TGTGCTAGCAGTCCCGGGACTGGTGGCACCGGGGAGCTGTTTTTT. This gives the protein CASSPGTGGTGELFF. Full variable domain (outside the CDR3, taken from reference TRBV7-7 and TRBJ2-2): GAGVSQSPRYKVTKRGQDVTLRCDPISSHATLYWYQQALGQGPEFLTYFNYEAQPDKSGLPSDRFSAERPEGSISTLTIQRTEQRDSAMYRCASSPGTGGTGELFFGEGSRLTVL.

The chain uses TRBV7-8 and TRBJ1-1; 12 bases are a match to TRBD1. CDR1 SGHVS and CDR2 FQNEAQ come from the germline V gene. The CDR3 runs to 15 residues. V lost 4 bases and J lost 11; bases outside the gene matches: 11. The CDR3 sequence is CASSSLGQGALGAFF. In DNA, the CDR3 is TGTGCCAGCAGCTCCCTGGGACAGGGGGCGTTAGGGGCTTTCTTT. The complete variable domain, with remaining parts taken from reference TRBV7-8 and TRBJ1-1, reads GAGVSQSPRYKVAKRGQDVALRCDPISGHVSLFWYQQALGQGPEFLTYFQNEAQLDKSGLPSDRFFAERPEGSVSTLKIQRTQQEDSAVYLCASSSLGQGALGAFFGQGTRLTVV.

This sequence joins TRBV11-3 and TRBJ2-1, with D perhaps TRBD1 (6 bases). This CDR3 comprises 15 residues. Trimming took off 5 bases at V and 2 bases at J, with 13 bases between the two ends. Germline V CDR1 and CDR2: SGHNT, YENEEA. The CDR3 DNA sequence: TGTGCCAGCAGCCTAGGACAGACCACCTACAATGAGCAGTTCTTC. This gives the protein CASSLGQTTYNEQFF.

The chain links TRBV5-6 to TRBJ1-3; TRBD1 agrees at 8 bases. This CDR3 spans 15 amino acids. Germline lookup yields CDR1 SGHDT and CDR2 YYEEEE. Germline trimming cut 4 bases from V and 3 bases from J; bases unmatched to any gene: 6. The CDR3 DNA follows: TGTGCCAGCAGCCGCCTGGACAGGGATGGAAACACCATATATTTT. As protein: CASSRLDRDGNTIYF.

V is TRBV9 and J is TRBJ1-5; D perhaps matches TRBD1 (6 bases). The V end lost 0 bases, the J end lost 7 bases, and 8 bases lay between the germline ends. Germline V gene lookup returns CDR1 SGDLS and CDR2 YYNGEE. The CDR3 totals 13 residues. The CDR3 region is CASSVGQDQPQHF. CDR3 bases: TGTGCCAGCAGCGTAGGACAGGACCAGCCCCAGCATTTT.

CDR3 nucleotide sequence: TGTGCCATCAGGACTAGCGGGGGGTACTACAATGAGCAGTTCTTC. Residues: CAIRTSGGYYNEQFF. This rearrangement joins TRBV10-3 to TRBJ2-1; TRBD2 agrees at 13 bases. Germline-derived CDR1 and CDR2 are ENHRY and SYGVKD. This CDR3 is built from 15 residues. V was clipped by 6 bases and J by 3 bases; unmatched bases: 2.

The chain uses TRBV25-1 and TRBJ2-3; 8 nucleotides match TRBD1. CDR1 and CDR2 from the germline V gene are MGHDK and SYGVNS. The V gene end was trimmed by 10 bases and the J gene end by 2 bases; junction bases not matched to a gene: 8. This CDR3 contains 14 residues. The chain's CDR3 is CATRGRTSTDTQYF. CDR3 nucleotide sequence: TGTGCCACCAGGGGGCGTACATCCACAGATACGCAGTATTTT.

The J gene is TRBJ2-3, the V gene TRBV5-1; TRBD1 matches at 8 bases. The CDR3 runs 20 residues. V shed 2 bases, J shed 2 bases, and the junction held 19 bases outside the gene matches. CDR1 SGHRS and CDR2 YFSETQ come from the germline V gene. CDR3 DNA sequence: TGCGCCAGCAGCTTATTGGGTATTGTGTTTTCGGGACAGGTCACAGATACGCAGTATTTT. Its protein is CASSLLGIVFSGQVTDTQYF.

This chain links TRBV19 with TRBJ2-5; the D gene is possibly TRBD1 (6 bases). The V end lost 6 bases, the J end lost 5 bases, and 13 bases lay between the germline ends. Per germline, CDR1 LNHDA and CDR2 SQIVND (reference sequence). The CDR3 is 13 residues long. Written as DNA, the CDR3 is TGTGCCAGTAGCACCGACAGGATGGAGACCCAGTACTTC. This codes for CASSTDRMETQYF. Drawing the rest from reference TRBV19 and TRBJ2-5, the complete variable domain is DGGITQSPKYLFRKEGQNVTLSCEQNLNHDAMYWYRQDPGQGLRLIYYSQIVNDFQKGDIAEGYSVSREKKESFPLTVTSAQKNPTAFYLCASSTDRMETQYFGPGTRLLVL.

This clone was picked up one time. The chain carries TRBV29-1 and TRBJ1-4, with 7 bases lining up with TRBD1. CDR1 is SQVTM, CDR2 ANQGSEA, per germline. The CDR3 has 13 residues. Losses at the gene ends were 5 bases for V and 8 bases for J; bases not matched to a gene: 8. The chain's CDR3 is CSVQQGSDEKLFF. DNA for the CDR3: TGCAGCGTTCAACAGGGGTCTGACGAAAAACTGTTTTTT.

CDR3 loop: CASSPRGSADNEQFF. The CDR3 nucleotides read TGTGCCAGCAGTCCCCGGGGGTCCGCCGACAATGAGCAGTTCTTC. The chain has TRBV27 and TRBJ2-1; tentatively, D is TRBD2 (6 bases). Germline lookup yields CDR1 MNHEY and CDR2 SMNVEV (reference sequence). The CDR3 is 15 residues long. The V end lost 5 bases, the J end lost 5 bases, and 16 bases lay between the germline ends.

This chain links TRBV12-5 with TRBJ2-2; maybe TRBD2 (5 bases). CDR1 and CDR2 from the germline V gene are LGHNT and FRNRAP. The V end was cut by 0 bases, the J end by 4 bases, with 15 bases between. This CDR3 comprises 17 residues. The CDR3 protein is CASGLVIPGLGTGELFF. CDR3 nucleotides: TGTGCTAGTGGTTTGGTAATACCCGGACTCGGCACCGGGGAGCTGTTTTTT.